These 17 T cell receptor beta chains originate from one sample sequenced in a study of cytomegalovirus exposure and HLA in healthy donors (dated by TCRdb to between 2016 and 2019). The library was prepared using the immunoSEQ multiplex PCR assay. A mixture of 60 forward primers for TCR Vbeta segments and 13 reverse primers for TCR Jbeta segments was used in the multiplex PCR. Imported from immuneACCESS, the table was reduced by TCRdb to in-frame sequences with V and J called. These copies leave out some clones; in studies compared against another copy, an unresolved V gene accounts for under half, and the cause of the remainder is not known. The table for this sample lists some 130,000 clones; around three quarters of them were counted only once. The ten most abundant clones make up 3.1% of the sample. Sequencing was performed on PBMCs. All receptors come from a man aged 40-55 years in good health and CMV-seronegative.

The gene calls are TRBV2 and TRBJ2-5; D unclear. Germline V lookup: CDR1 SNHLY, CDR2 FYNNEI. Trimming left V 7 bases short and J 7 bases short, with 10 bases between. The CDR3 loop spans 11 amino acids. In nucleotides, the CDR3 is TGTGCCAGCACCCAGAGAGGGACCCAGTACTTC. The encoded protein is CASTQRGTQYF.

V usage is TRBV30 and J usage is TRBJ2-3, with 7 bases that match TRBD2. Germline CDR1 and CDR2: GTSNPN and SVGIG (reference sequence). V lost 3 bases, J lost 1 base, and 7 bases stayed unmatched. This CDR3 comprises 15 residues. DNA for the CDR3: TGTGCCTGGAGCGATCTAGCGGAGCGCACAGATACGCAGTATTTT. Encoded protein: CAWSDLAERTDTQYF.

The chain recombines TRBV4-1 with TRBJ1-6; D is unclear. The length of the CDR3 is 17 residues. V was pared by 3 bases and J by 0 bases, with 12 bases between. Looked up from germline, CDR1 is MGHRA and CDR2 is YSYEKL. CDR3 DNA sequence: TGCGCCAGCAGCCACGGACTACAGAGCTCCTATAATTCACCCCTCCACTTT. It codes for CASSHGLQSSYNSPLHF.

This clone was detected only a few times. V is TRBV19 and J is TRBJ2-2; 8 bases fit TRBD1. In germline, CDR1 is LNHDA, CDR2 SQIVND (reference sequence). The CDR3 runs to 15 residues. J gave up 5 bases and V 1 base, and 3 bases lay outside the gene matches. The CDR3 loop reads CASSIGQGATGELFF. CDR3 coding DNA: TGTGCCAGTAGTATAGGGCAGGGGGCGACCGGGGAGCTGTTTTTT.

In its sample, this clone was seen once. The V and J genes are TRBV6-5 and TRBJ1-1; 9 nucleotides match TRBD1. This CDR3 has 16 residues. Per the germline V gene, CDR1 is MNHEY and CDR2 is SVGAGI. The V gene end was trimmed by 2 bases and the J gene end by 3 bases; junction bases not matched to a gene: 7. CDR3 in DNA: TGTGCCAGCAGTTACGCGGGACAGGGTATGGACACTGAAGCTTTCTTT. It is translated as CASSYAGQGMDTEAFF.

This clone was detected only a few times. The CDR3 DNA reads as TGTGCCAGCAGCTCCGGGACAGGGAGGAATGAGCAGTTCTTC. This gives the protein CASSSGTGRNEQFF. This chain joins TRBV6-5 and TRBJ2-1; 9 bases match TRBD1. The CDR3 contains 14 residues. V shed 6 bases, J shed 7 bases, and the junction held 7 bases outside the gene matches. From germline, CDR1 is MNHEY and CDR2 SVGAGI.

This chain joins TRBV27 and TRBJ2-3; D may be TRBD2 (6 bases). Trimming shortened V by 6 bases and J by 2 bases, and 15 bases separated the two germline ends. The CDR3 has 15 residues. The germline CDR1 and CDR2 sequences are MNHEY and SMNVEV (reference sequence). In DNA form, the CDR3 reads TGTGCCAGCAGGAGTAGCGGTACTTACACAGATACGCAGTATTTT. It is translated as CASRSSGTYTDTQYF.

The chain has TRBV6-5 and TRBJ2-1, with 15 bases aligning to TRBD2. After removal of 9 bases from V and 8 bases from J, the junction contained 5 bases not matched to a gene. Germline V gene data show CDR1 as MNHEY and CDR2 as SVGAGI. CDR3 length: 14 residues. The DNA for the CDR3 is TGTGCCAGTGGACTAGCGGGGGGGCGGTATGAGCAGTTCTTC. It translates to CASGLAGGRYEQFF.

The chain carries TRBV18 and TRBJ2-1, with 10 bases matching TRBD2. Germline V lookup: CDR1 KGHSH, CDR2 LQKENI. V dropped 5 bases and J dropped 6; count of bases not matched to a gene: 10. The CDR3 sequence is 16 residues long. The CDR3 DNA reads TGTGCCAGCTCAGGTCCGGGACTAGCGAGTCCCAATGAGCAGTTCTTC. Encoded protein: CASSGPGLASPNEQFF.

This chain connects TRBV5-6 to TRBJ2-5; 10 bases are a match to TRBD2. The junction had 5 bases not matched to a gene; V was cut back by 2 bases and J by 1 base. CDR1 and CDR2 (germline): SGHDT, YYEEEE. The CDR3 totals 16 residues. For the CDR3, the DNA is TGTGCCAGCAGCTTTCGACTAGCGGGCTTCCAAGAGACCCAGTACTTC. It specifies CASSFRLAGFQETQYF.

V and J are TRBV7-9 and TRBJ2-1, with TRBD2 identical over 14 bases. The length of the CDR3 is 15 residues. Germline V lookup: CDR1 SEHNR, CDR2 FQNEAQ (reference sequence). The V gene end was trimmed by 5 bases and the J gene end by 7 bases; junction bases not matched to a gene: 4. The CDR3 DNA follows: TGTGCCAGCAGCCGACTAGCGGGGGGGCAGAATGAGCAGTTCTTC. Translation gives CASSRLAGGQNEQFF.

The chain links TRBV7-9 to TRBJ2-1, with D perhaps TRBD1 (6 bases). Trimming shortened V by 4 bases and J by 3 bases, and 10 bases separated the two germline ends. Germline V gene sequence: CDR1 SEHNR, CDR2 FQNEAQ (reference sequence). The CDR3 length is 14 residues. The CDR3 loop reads CASSSRGSYNEQFF. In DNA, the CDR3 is TGTGCCAGCAGCTCCAGGGGAAGCTACAATGAGCAGTTCTTC.

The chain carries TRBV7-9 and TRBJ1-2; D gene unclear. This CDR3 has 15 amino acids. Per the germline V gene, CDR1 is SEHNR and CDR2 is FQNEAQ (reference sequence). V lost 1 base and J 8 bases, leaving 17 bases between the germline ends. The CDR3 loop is CASSLVKSGSIGYTF. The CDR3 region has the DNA TGTGCCAGCAGCTTAGTAAAGTCGGGGTCGATCGGCTACACCTTC.

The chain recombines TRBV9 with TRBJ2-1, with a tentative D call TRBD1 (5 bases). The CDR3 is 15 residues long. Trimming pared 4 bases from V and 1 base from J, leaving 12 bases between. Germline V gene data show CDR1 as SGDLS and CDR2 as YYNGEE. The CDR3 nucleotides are TGTGCCAGCAGCCTTCAGGGCCAGTCCTACAATGAGCAGTTCTTC. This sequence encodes CASSLQGQSYNEQFF.

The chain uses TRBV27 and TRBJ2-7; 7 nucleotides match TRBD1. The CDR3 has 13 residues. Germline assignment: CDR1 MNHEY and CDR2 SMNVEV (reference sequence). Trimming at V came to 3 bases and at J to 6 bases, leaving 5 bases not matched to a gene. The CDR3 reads CASSFKGGAEQYF. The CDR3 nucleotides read TGTGCCAGCAGTTTTAAAGGGGGCGCCGAGCAGTACTTC.

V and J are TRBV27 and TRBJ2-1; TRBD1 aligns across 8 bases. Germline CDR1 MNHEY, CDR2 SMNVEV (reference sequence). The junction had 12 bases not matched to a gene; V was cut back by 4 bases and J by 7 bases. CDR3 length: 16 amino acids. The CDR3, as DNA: TGTGCCAGCAGTTCATCCTTGTGGACAGGGATGAATGAGCAGTTCTTC. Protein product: CASSSSLWTGMNEQFF.

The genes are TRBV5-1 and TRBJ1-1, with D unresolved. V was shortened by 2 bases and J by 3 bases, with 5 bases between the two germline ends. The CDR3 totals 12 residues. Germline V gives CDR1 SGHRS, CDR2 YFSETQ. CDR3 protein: CASSFGYTEAFF. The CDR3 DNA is TGCGCCAGCAGCTTCGGTTACACTGAAGCTTTCTTT.